These 19 T cell receptor beta chains were sequenced from one sample in a study of shared T cell receptors in the human thymus. Produced via immunoSEQ multiplex PCR; TCRdb's table is partial and in-frame only. The sample contains approximately 660,000 clones, 88% of which appear only once. These records were also assigned to another study, of human thymus T cells.

The sample consisted of thymocytes. The receptors here all came from a boy in the first two years of life with a congenital heart defect.

This clone appeared a single time. The chain is built from TRBV6-4 and TRBJ2-7, with 11 bases fitting TRBD2. The trim removed 6 bases at V and 2 bases at J, leaving 27 bases unmatched. Germline V gene data show CDR1 as MRHNA and CDR2 as SNTAGT. This CDR3 is 22 amino acids long. The CDR3 loop is CASRDGTDIKNLAGGKTYEQYF. The CDR3 nucleotides are TGTGCCAGCAGGGACGGGACAGACATCAAAAATCTAGCGGGAGGTAAAACCTACGAGCAGTACTTC.

The J gene is TRBJ2-3, the V gene TRBV30; D remains unclear. Trimming cost V 5 bases and J 5 bases, with 11 bases left between them. This CDR3 contains 12 residues. Germline assignment: CDR1 GTSNPN and CDR2 SVGIG (reference sequence). CDR3 coding DNA: TGTGCCTGGGCCTATGCCGGAGATACGCAGTATTTT. This gives the protein CAWAYAGDTQYF. The full variable domain, rest sourced from reference TRBV30 and TRBJ2-3, is SQTIHQWPATLVQPVGSPLSLECTVEGTSNPNLYWYRQAAGRGLQLLFYSVGIGQISSEVPQNLSASRPQDRQFILSSKKLLLSDSGFYLCAWAYAGDTQYFGPGTRLTVL.

This chain uses TRBV27 with TRBJ2-1, with 10 bases fitting TRBD2. CDR3 length equals 17 residues. J gave up 3 bases and V 6 bases, and 11 bases lay outside the gene matches. Per the germline V gene, CDR1 is MNHEY and CDR2 is SMNVEV (reference sequence). As DNA, the CDR3 is TGTGCCAGCAGCAGGACTAGCGGAACGCCAGACTACAATGAGCAGTTCTTC. Its protein product is CASSRTSGTPDYNEQFF.

The V call is TRBV30, the J call TRBJ2-3; 8 nucleotides line up with TRBD2. Unmatched junction bases numbered 14, after V lost 7 bases and J lost 2 bases. CDR1 is GTSNPN and CDR2 is SVGIG in the germline V gene (reference sequence). The CDR3 totals 16 residues. The CDR3 protein is CAFTLAGFPPTDTQYF. The CDR3 bases are TGTGCCTTCACCCTAGCGGGTTTCCCGCCCACAGATACGCAGTATTTT.

The chain links TRBV9 to TRBJ2-7, with 7 bases that match TRBD1. Germline CDR1 reads SGDLS; CDR2 reads YYNGEE. CDR3 length equals 16 residues. The J segment lost 4 bases and the V segment lost 0 bases, leaving 10 bases of the junction unmatched. CDR3 amino acids: CASSVVKGQSLYEQYF. The CDR3 DNA reads TGTGCCAGCAGCGTAGTAAAGGGACAGTCCTTATACGAGCAGTACTTC.

The chain has TRBV9 and TRBJ1-3; no clear D. Trimming pared 2 bases from V and 1 base from J, leaving 10 bases between. The germline V gene has CDR1 SGDLS and CDR2 YYNGEE. The CDR3 sequence is 15 residues long. The CDR3 loop reads CASSVSAGSGNTIYF. The CDR3 nucleotides read TGTGCCAGCAGCGTTTCCGCGGGATCTGGAAACACCATATATTTT.

The chain employs TRBV4-3 and TRBJ2-3; TRBD1 is a possible D gene (5 bases). The CDR3 is 17 residues long. CDR1 and CDR2 (germline): LGHNA, YSLEER. V was shortened by 2 bases and J by 0 bases, with 15 bases between the two germline ends. CDR3 sequence reads: CASSQLDQGSSTDTQYF. Written as DNA, the CDR3 is TGCGCCAGCAGCCAACTCGACCAGGGATCTAGCACAGATACGCAGTATTTT.

The chain is built from TRBV28 and TRBJ2-2; D gene unclear. Trimming removed 2 bases from V and 5 bases from J, with 9 bases in between. Per germline, CDR1 MDHEN and CDR2 SYDVKM. The CDR3 extends over 14 amino acids. The CDR3 DNA is TGTGCCAGCAGTTTAGAACAGTCTACCGGGGAGCTGTTTTTT. It yields the protein CASSLEQSTGELFF. The full variable domain, with the rest looked up from reference TRBV28 and TRBJ2-2, is DVKVTQSSRYLVKRTGEKVFLECVQDMDHENMFWYRQDPGLGLRLIYFSYDVKMKEKGDIPEGYSVSREKKERFSLILESASTNQTSMYLCASSLEQSTGELFFGEGSRLTVL.

The CDR3 spells CASSLPRTGETYEQYF. Here the CDR3 DNA reads TGTGCCAGCAGCCTCCCGAGGACAGGGGAAACCTACGAGCAGTACTTC. The genes are TRBV5-5 and TRBJ2-7; 9 nucleotides match TRBD1. This CDR3 spans 16 amino acids. Germline V gives CDR1 SGHKS, CDR2 YYEKEE (reference sequence). The V gene end was trimmed by 4 bases and the J gene end by 2 bases; junction bases not matched to a gene: 10.

V gene TRBV28 combines with J gene TRBJ1-5; no clear D. V lost 3 bases and J 0 bases, leaving 9 bases between the germline ends. This CDR3 region has 15 residues. CDR1 is MDHEN, CDR2 SYDVKM, per germline. CDR3 amino acids: CASSFYGNSNQPQHF. For the CDR3, the DNA is TGTGCCAGCAGTTTTTACGGGAATAGCAATCAGCCCCAGCATTTT. The full variable domain, completed using reference TRBV28 and TRBJ1-5, is DVKVTQSSRYLVKRTGEKVFLECVQDMDHENMFWYRQDPGLGLRLIYFSYDVKMKEKGDIPEGYSVSREKKERFSLILESASTNQTSMYLCASSFYGNSNQPQHFGDGTRLSIL.

The chain couples TRBV15 to TRBJ2-7, with 7 bases matching TRBD2. Germline values: CDR1 LNHNV, CDR2 YYDKDF (reference sequence). V lost 0 bases and J lost 7; bases outside the gene matches: 12. This CDR3 spans 16 amino acids. The CDR3 DNA reads TGTGCCACCAGCAGAGACCGGGGGGAGCCGGACTGGGAGCAGTACTTC. The encoded protein is CATSRDRGEPDWEQYF.

The J gene is TRBJ2-7, the V gene TRBV5-1, with D possibly matching TRBD2 (5 bases). Trimming stripped 3 bases from V and 7 bases from J, with 8 bases between. Looked up from germline, CDR1 is SGHRS and CDR2 is YFSETQ. The CDR3 is 11 amino acids. In DNA, the CDR3 is TGCGCCAGCAGCTCCGGGGAAGAGCAGTACTTC. Its protein is CASSSGEEQYF. Combining the CDR3 with reference TRBV5-1 and TRBJ2-7 gives the whole variable domain KAGVTQTPRYLIKTRGQQVTLSCSPISGHRSVSWYQQTPGQGLQFLFEYFSETQRNKGNFPGRFSGRQFSNSRSEMNVSTLELGDSALYLCASSSGEEQYFGPGTRLTVT.

This rearrangement joins TRBV28 to TRBJ2-7; 10 nucleotides agree with TRBD2. Germline CDR1 MDHEN, CDR2 SYDVKM. The V and J ends lost 5 bases and 2 bases, in that order; junction bases with no gene match: 6. The CDR3 covers 15 residues. The CDR3 is CASSPIAGGTYEQYF. The DNA for the CDR3 is TGTGCCAGCAGTCCGATAGCGGGAGGAACCTACGAGCAGTACTTC.

V and J are TRBV11-3 and TRBJ2-2; maybe TRBD2 (5 bases). V gave up 9 bases and J gave up 0 bases, with 11 bases separating them. This CDR3 contains 14 residues. In germline, CDR1 is SGHNT, CDR2 YENEEA. For the CDR3, the DNA is TGTGCCAGACAAGCGACTACGAACACCGGGGAGCTGTTTTTT. Its translation: CARQATTNTGELFF.

The table lists this clone with a count of one. The chain couples TRBV13 to TRBJ1-5; possibly TRBD1 for D (6 bases). Germline values: CDR1 PRHDT, CDR2 FYEKMQ (reference sequence). The CDR3 is 14 amino acids. V dropped 5 bases and J dropped 4 bases, with 12 bases sitting between them. In DNA, the CDR3 is TGTGCCAGCAGCCTCTTCACAGGGAATCAGCCCCAGCATTTT. Its translation: CASSLFTGNQPQHF.

This clone occurred once. The chain links TRBV29-1 to TRBJ2-1; 10 bases line up with TRBD1. V shed 4 bases, J shed 8 bases, and the junction held 20 bases outside the gene matches. CDR3 size: 18 residues. CDR1 SQVTM and CDR2 ANQGSEA come from the germline V gene. CDR3 protein: CSVGGWGQGTLKEHEQFF. CDR3 nucleotide sequence: TGCAGCGTTGGGGGGTGGGGACAGGGGACCCTTAAGGAACATGAGCAGTTCTTC.

The rearrangement joins TRBV7-3 to TRBJ2-2, with 10 positions matching TRBD2. Germline V CDR1 and CDR2: SGHTA, FQGTGA. The CDR3 has 16 residues. Germline trimming cut 5 bases from V and 0 bases from J; bases unmatched to any gene: 3. The CDR3 sequence is CASSGGLAANTGELFF. The CDR3, as DNA: TGTGCCAGCAGCGGAGGACTAGCGGCGAACACCGGGGAGCTGTTTTTT.

This sequence joins TRBV15 and TRBJ1-5; no clear D gene. This CDR3 spans 14 amino acids. CDR1 LNHNV and CDR2 YYDKDF come from the germline V gene (reference sequence). Between the trimmed V and J ends, which lost 1 base and 1 base, there was a span of 5 bases. This CDR3 is CATSRGQSNQPQHF. The CDR3, as DNA: TGTGCCACCAGCAGAGGGCAGAGCAATCAGCCCCAGCATTTT. Full variable domain (remainder filled in from reference TRBV15 and TRBJ1-5): DAMVIQNPRYQVTQFGKPVTLSCSQTLNHNVMYWYQQKSSQAPKLLFHYYDKDFNNEADTPDNFQSRRPNTSFCFLDIRSPGLGDTAMYLCATSRGQSNQPQHFGDGTRLSIL.

The CDR3 DNA is TGCGCCAGCAGCTTCAATGGACTAGCGGGAGGACAACTCCTCACAGATACGCAGTATTTT. Its translation is CASSFNGLAGGQLLTDTQYF. The V call is TRBV5-1, the J call TRBJ2-3; 14 nucleotides match TRBD2. Germline V lookup: CDR1 SGHRS, CDR2 YFSETQ. The CDR3 length is 20 residues. Losses at the gene ends were 2 bases for V and 2 bases for J; bases not matched to a gene: 13. The full variable domain, its missing parts supplied by reference TRBV5-1 and TRBJ2-3, is KAGVTQTPRYLIKTRGQQVTLSCSPISGHRSVSWYQQTPGQGLQFLFEYFSETQRNKGNFPGRFSGRQFSNSRSEMNVSTLELGDSALYLCASSFNGLAGGQLLTDTQYFGPGTRLTVL.